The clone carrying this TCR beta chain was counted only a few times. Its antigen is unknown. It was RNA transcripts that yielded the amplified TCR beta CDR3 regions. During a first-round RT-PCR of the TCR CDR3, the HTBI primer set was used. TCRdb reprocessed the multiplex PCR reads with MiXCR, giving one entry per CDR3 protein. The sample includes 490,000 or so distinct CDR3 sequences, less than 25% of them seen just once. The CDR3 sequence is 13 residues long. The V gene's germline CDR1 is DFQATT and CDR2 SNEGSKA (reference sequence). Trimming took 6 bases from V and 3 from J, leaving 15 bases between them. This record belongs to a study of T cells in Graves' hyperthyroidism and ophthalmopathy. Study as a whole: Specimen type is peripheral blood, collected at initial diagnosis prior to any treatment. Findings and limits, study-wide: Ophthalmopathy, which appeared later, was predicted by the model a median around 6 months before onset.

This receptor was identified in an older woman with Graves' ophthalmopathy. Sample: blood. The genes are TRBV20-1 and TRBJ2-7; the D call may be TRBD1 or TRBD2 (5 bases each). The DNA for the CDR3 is TGCAGTGCCCAGGGACGGAAAGACTACGAGCAGTACTTC. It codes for CSAQGRKDYEQYF.